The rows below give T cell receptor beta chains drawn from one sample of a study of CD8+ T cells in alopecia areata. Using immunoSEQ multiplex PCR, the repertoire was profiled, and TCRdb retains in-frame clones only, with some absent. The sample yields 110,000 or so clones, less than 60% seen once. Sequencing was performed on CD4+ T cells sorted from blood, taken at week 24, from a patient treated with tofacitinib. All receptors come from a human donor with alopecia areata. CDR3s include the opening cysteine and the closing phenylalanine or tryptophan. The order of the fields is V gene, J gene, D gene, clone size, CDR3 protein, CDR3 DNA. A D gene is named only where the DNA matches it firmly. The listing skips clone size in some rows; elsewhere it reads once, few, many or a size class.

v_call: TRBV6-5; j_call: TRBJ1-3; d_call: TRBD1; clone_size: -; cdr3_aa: CASSLDRANTIYF; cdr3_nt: TGTGCCAGCAGTCTCGACAGGGCGAACACCATATATTTT
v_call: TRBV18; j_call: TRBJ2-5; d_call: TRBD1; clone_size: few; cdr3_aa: CASSPRGQGVGETQYF; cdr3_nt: TGTGCCAGCTCACCACGTGGACAGGGAGTAGGAGAGACCCAGTACTTC
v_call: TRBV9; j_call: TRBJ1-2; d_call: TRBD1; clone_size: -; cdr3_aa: CASSVETTGLRGYTF; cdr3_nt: TGTGCCAGCAGCGTCGAAACGACAGGGTTGCGTGGCTACACCTTC
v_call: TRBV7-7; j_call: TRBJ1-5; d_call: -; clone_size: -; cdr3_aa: CASSGGPGKMPHQPQHF; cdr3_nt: TGTGCTAGCAGCGGAGGTCCAGGGAAGATGCCTCATCAGCCCCAGCATTTT
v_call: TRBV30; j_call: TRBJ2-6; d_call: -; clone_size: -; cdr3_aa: CAWTYSYSGANVLTF; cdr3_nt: TGTGCCTGGACGTACAGCTACTCTGGGGCCAACGTCCTGACTTTC
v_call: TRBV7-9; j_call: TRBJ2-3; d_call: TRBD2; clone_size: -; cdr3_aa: CASSLQSGAGTDTQYF; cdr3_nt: TGTGCCAGCAGCTTACAGAGCGGGGCCGGCACAGATACGCAGTATTTT
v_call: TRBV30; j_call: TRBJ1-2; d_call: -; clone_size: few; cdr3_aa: CAWSRGAYGYTF; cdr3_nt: TGTGCCTGGAGTCGCGGGGCCTATGGCTACACCTTC
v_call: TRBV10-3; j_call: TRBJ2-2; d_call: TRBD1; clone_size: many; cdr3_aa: CAISQGQGGTGELFF; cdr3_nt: TGTGCCATCAGCCAGGGACAGGGGGGCACCGGGGAGCTGTTTTTT
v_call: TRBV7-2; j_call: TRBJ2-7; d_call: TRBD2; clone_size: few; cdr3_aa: CASSATSGTYEQYF; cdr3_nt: TGTGCCAGCAGCGCCACTAGCGGGACCTACGAGCAGTACTTC
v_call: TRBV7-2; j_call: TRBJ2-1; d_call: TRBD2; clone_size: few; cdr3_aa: CASSRTSGGKSYNEQFF; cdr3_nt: TGTGCCAGCAGCCGGACTAGCGGGGGGAAATCCTACAATGAGCAGTTCTTC
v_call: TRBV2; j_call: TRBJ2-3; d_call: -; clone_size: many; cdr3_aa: CASSEDAGGTDTQYF; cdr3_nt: TGTGCCAGCAGTGAAGATGCAGGGGGCACAGATACGCAGTATTTT
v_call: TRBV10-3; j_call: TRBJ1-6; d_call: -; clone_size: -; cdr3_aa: CAIRSDSSNSPLHF; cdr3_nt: TGTGCCATCAGGTCGGACAGCTCGAATTCACCCCTCCACTTT
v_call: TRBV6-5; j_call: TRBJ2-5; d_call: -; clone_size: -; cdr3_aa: CASGSPGQEQETQYF; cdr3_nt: TGTGCCAGCGGCTCACCGGGACAAGAGCAAGAGACCCAGTACTTC
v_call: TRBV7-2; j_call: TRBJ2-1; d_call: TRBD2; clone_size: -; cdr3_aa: CASSSTSGVYNEQFF; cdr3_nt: TGTGCCAGCAGCTCCACTAGCGGGGTCTACAATGAGCAGTTCTTC
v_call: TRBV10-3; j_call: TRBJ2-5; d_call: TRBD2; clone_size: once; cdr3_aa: CAIGTSGTSVETQYF; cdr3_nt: TGTGCCATCGGGACGTCCGGGACTAGCGTGGAGACCCAGTACTTC
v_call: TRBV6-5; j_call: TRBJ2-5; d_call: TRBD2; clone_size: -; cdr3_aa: CASSSGTSVQETQYF; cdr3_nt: TGTGCCAGCAGCTCCGGGACTAGCGTCCAAGAGACCCAGTACTTC
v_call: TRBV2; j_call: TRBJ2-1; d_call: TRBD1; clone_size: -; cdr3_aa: CASSRNRGRVSYNEQFF; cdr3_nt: TGTGCCAGCAGTCGAAACAGGGGGCGGGTTTCCTACAATGAGCAGTTCTTC
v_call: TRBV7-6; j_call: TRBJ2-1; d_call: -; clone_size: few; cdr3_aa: CASSLVGEYNEQFF; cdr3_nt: TGTGCCAGCAGCCTAGTAGGGGAGTACAATGAGCAGTTCTTC
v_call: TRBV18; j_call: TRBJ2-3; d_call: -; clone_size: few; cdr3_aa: CASSPPGTDTQYF; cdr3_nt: TGTGCCAGCTCACCACCGGGCACAGATACGCAGTATTTT
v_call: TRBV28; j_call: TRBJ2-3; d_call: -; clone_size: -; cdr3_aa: CASSLYGSTDTQYF; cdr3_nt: TGTGCCAGCAGTTTATACGGTAGCACAGATACGCAGTATTTT
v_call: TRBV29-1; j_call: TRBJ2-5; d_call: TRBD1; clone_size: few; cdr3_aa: CSVGSGTGRETQYF; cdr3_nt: TGCAGCGTTGGGTCCGGGACAGGGCGGGAGACCCAGTACTTC